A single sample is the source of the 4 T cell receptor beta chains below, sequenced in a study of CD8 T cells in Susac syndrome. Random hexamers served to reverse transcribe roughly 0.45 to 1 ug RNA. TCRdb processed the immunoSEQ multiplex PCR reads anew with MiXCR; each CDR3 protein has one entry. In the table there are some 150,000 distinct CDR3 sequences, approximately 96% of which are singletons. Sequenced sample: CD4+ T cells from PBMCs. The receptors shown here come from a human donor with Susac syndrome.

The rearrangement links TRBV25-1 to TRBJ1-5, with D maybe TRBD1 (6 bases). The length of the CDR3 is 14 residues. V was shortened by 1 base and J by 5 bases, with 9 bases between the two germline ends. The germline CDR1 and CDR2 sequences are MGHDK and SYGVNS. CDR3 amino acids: CASSEWDTDQPQHF. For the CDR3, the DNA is TGTGCCAGCAGTGAATGGGACACTGATCAGCCCCAGCATTTT. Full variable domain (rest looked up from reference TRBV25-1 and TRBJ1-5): EADIYQTPRYLVIGTGKKITLECSQTMGHDKMYWYQQDPGMELHLIHYSYGVNSTEKGDLSSESTVSRIRTEHFPLTLESARPSHTSQYLCASSEWDTDQPQHFGDGTRLSIL.

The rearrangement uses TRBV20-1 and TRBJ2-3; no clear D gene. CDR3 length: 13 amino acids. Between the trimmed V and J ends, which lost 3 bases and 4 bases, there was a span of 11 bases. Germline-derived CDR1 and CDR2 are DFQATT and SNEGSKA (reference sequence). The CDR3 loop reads CSASRTAADTQYF. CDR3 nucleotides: TGCAGTGCTAGTAGGACGGCAGCAGATACGCAGTATTTT.

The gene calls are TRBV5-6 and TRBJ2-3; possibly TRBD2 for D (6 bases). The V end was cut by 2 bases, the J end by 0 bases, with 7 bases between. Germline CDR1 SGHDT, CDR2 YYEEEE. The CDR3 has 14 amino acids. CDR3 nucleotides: TGTGCCAGCAGCTTCGGGACTAGCACAGATACGCAGTATTTT. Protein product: CASSFGTSTDTQYF.

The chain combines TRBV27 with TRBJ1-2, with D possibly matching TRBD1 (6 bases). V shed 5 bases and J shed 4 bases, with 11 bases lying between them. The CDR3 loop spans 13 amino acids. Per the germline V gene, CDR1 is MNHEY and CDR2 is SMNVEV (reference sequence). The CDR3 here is CASSAPQGYGYTF. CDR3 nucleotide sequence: TGTGCCAGCAGTGCCCCACAGGGCTATGGCTACACCTTC.